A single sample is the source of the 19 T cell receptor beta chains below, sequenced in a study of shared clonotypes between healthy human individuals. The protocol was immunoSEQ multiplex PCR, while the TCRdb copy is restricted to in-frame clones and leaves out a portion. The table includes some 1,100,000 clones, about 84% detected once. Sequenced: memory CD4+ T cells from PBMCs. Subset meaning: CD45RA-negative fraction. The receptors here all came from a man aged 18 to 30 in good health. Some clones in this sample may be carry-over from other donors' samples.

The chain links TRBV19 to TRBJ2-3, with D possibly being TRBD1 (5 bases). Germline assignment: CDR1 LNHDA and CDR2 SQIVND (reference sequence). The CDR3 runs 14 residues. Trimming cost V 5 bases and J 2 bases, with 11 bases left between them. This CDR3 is CASSLDRFTDTQYF. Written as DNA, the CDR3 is TGTGCCAGTAGTCTTGACAGATTCACAGATACGCAGTATTTT.

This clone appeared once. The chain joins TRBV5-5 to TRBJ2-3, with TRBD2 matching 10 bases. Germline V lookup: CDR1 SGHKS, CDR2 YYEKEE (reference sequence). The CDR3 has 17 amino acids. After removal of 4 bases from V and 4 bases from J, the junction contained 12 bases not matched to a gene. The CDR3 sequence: CASSTQPTSGTPDTQYF. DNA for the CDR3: TGTGCCAGCAGCACCCAGCCAACTAGCGGGACGCCAGATACGCAGTATTTT. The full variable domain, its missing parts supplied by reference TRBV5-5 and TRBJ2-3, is DAGVTQSPTHLIKTRGQQVTLRCSPISGHKSVSWYQQVLGQGPQFIFQYYEKEERGRGNFPDRFSARQFPNYSSELNVNALLLGDSALYLCASSTQPTSGTPDTQYFGPGTRLTVL.

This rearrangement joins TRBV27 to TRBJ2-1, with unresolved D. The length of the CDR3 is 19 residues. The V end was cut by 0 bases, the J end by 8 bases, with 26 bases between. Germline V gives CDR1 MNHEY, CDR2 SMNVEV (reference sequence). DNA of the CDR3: TGTGCCAGCAGTTTATCCCAGATCCAGACGCGCCTTGGGTTCTATGAGCAGTTCTTC. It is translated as CASSLSQIQTRLGFYEQFF.

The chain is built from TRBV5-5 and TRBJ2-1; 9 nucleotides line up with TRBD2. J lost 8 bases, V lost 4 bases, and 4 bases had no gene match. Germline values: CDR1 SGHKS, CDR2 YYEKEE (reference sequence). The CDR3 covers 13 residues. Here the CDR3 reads CASSPRTSDEQFF. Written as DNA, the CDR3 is TGTGCCAGCAGCCCCAGGACTAGCGATGAGCAGTTCTTC.

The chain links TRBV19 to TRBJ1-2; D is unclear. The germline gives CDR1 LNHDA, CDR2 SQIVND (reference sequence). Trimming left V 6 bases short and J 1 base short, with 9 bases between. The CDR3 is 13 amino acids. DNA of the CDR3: TGTGCCAGTAGCTGGCGGAGTAACTATGGCTACACCTTC. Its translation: CASSWRSNYGYTF.

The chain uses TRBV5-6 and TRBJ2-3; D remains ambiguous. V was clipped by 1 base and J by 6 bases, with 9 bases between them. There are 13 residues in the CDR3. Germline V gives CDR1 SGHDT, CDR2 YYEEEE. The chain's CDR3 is CASSLFSRDTQYF. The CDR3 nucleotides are TGTGCCAGCAGCTTGTTCTCTCGGGATACGCAGTATTTT.

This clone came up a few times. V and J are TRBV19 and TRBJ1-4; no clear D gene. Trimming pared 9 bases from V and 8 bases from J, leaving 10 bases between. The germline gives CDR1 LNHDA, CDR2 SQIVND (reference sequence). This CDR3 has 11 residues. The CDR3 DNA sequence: TGTGCCAGCGGAGGGAGAGAAAAACTGTTTTTT. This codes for CASGGREKLFF.

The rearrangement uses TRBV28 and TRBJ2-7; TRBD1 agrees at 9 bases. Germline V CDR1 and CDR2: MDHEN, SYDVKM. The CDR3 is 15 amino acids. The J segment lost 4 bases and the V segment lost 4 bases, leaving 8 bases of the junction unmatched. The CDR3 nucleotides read TGTGCCAGCAGTTCACCGACAGGGGGTCCGTACGAGCAGTACTTC. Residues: CASSSPTGGPYEQYF. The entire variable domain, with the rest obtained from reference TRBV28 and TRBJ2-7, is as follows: DVKVTQSSRYLVKRTGEKVFLECVQDMDHENMFWYRQDPGLGLRLIYFSYDVKMKEKGDIPEGYSVSREKKERFSLILESASTNQTSMYLCASSSPTGGPYEQYFGPGTRLTVT.

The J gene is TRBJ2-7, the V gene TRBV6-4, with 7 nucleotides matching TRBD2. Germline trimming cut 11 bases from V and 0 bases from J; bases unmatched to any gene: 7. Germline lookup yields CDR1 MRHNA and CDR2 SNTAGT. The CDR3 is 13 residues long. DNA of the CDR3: TGTGCCGCCCCGGCGGGAGCCTCCTACGAGCAGTACTTC. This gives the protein CAAPAGASYEQYF.

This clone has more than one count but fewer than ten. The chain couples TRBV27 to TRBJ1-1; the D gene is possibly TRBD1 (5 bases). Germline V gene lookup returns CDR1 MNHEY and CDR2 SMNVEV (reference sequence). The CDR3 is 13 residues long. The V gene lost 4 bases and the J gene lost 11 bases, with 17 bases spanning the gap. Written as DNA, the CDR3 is TGTGCCAGCAGTTCCACTAGACAGCACCCGGCTTTCTTT. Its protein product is CASSSTRQHPAFF.

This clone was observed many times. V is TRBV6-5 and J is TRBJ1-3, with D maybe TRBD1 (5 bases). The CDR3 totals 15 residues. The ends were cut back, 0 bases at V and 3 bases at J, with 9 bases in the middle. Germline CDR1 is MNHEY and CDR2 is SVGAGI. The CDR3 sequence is CASSYSSRVGNTIYF. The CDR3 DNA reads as TGTGCCAGCAGTTACTCTTCCAGGGTTGGAAACACCATATATTTT.

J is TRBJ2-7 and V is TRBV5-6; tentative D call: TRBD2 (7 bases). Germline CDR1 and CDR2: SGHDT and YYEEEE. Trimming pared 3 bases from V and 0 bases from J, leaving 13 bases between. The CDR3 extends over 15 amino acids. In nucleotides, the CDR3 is TGTGCCAGCAGCTGGGGGGGCAGAGCCTCCTACGAGCAGTACTTC. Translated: CASSWGGRASYEQYF.

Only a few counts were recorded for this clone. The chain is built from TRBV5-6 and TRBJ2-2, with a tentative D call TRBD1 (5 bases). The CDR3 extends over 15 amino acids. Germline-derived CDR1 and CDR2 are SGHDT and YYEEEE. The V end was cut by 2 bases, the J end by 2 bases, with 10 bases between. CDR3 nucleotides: TGTGCCAGCAGCTTCTTGACAGCCAACACCGGGGAGCTGTTTTTT. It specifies CASSFLTANTGELFF.

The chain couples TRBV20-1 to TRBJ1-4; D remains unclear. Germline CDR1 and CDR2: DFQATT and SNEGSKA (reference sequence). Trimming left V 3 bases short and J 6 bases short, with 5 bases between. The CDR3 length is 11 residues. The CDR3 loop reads CSARNDEKLFF. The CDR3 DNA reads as TGCAGTGCTAGGAATGATGAAAAACTGTTTTTT.

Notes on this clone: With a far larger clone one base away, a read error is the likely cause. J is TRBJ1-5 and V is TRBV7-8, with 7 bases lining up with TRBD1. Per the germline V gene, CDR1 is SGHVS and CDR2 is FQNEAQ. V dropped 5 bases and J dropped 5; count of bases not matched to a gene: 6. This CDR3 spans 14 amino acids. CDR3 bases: TGTGCCAGCAGCCAGGGACAGAACCATCAGCCCCAGCATTTT. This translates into CASSQGQNHQPQHF.

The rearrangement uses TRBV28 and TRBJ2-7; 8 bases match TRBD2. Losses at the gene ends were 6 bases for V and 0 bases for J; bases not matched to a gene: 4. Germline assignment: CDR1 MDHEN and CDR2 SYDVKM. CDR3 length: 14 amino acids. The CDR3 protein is CASRAGVFSYEQYF. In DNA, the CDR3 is TGTGCCAGCAGAGCGGGAGTTTTCTCCTACGAGCAGTACTTC.

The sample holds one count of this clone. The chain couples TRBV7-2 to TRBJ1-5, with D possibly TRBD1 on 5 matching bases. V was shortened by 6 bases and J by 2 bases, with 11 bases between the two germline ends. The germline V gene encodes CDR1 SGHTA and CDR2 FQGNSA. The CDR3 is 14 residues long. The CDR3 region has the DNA TGTGCCAGCAGAGGGACGGGGGGCAATCAGCCCCAGCATTTT. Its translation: CASRGTGGNQPQHF.

The CDR3 spells CASSLVAEAFF. CDR3 in DNA: TGTGCCAGCAGCTTGGTGGCTGAAGCTTTCTTT. The chain recombines TRBV7-9 with TRBJ1-1; D unresolved. The V and J ends lost 3 bases and 6 bases respectively, with 5 bases between them. The CDR3 covers 11 residues. CDR1 and CDR2 from the germline V gene are SEHNR and FQNEAQ (reference sequence). Full variable domain (missing parts from reference TRBV7-9 and TRBJ1-1): DTGVSQNPRHKITKRGQNVTFRCDPISEHNRLYWYRQTLGQGPEFLTYFQNEAQLEKSRLLSDRFSAERPKGSFSTLEIQRTEQGDSAMYLCASSLVAEAFFGQGTRLTVV.

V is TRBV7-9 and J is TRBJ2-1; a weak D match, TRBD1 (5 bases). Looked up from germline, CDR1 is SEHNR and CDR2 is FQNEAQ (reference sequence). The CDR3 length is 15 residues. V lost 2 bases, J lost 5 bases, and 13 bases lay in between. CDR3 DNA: TGTGCCAGCAGCTTACGTCGGACAATAAACAATGAGCAGTTCTTC. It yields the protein CASSLRRTINNEQFF.